The 18 T cell receptor beta chains below all came from one sample that was sequenced in a study of CD8 T cells in Susac syndrome. Random-hexamer reverse transcription was applied to roughly 0.45 to 1 ug RNA. Using its own MiXCR run on the immunoSEQ multiplex PCR reads, TCRdb lists one record per CDR3 protein. The table lists roughly 70,000 distinct CDR3 sequences, 96% of them singletons. Sequencing was done on a sample of CD4+ T cells from PBMCs. The source is a human donor with multiple sclerosis.

In its sample, this clonotype was seen a few times. The gene calls are TRBV5-1 and TRBJ1-5; 9 bases map to TRBD1. V lost 2 bases, J lost 4 bases, and 1 base stayed unmatched. There are 14 residues in the CDR3. CDR1 SGHRS and CDR2 YFSETQ come from the germline V gene. CDR3 coding DNA: TGCGCCAGCAGCTTAGGGACAGGGAATCAGCCCCAGCATTTT. Protein product: CASSLGTGNQPQHF. Supplemented by reference TRBV5-1 and TRBJ1-5, the full variable domain reads KAGVTQTPRYLIKTRGQQVTLSCSPISGHRSVSWYQQTPGQGLQFLFEYFSETQRNKGNFPGRFSGRQFSNSRSEMNVSTLELGDSALYLCASSLGTGNQPQHFGDGTRLSIL.

The chain links TRBV4-2 to TRBJ2-3; TRBD2 aligns across 9 bases. Germline V gives CDR1 LGHNA, CDR2 YNFKEQ. This CDR3 spans 19 amino acids. With 1 base clipped from V and 4 bases from J, the junction kept 15 bases outside the gene matches. CDR3 in DNA: TGTGCCAGCAGCCAAGGTGGTCGTAGGCGACTAGCGGCCCCAGATACGCAGTATTTT. Its translation: CASSQGGRRRLAAPDTQYF.

The chain combines TRBV12-3 or TRBV12-4 with TRBJ2-1; D remains unclear. There are 14 residues in the CDR3. Trimming stripped 5 bases from V and 5 bases from J, with 13 bases between. Here the CDR3 DNA reads TGTGCCAGCAGTCTAACCCGGGCTAACAATGAGCAGTTCTTC. This sequence encodes CASSLTRANNEQFF.

There are a few counts of this clonotype. This chain connects TRBV7-2 to TRBJ1-1; D unresolved. The V gene lost 5 bases and the J gene lost 1 base, with 2 bases spanning the gap. The CDR3 covers 11 residues. Germline V gene sequence: CDR1 SGHTA, CDR2 FQGNSA. The CDR3 region is CASSQNTEAFF. In DNA form, the CDR3 reads TGTGCCAGCAGCCAGAACACTGAAGCTTTCTTT.

This chain connects TRBV5-1 to TRBJ2-5, with TRBD2 matching over 9 bases. Germline-derived CDR1 and CDR2 are SGHRS and YFSETQ. The J segment lost 3 bases and the V segment lost 5 bases, leaving 2 bases of the junction unmatched. The CDR3 extends over 13 amino acids. CDR3 sequence (DNA): TGCGCCAGCAGGATAGCGGGGGAAGAGACCCAGTACTTC. Its translation: CASRIAGEETQYF.

This chain uses TRBV12-3 or TRBV12-4 with TRBJ1-5; 7 bases fit TRBD1. The CDR3 is 16 amino acids. V trimming: 0 bases; J trimming: 3 bases; junction bases outside the gene matches: 5. CDR3 in amino acids: CASSLASGGFNQPQHF. DNA of the CDR3: TGTGCCAGCAGTTTAGCCTCAGGGGGGTTCAATCAGCCCCAGCATTTT.

The V and J genes are TRBV6-1 and TRBJ1-2; no clear D. The CDR3 has 14 amino acids. V dropped 1 base and J dropped 2 bases, with 8 bases sitting between them. Germline V lookup: CDR1 MNHNS, CDR2 SASEGT. The CDR3 DNA follows: TGTGCCAGCAGTGAAGTGCCCGGGAACTATGGCTACACCTTC. Protein: CASSEVPGNYGYTF.

The V call is TRBV20-1, the J call TRBJ2-7, with 8 bases identical to TRBD1. There are 15 residues in the CDR3. Trimming removed 2 bases from V and 4 bases from J; junction bases left unmatched: 10. The germline V gene encodes CDR1 DFQATT and CDR2 SNEGSKA (reference sequence). The CDR3 spells CSARPGQGNSYEQYF. The CDR3 DNA follows: TGCAGTGCTAGACCCGGACAGGGAAACTCGTACGAGCAGTACTTC.

This clonotype was detected once. The rearrangement links TRBV11-3 to TRBJ2-5, with a weak D call TRBD2 (6 bases). The V and J ends lost 3 bases and 5 bases respectively, with 10 bases between them. The CDR3 spans 13 residues. Per germline, CDR1 SGHNT and CDR2 YENEEA. Here the CDR3 DNA reads TGTGCCAGCAGCTTGGAGGGCGGGGAGACCCAGTACTTC. It codes for CASSLEGGETQYF.

The chain couples TRBV30 to TRBJ1-1; D possibly corresponds to TRBD1 (6 bases). This CDR3 spans 11 amino acids. Germline V lookup: CDR1 GTSNPN, CDR2 SVGIG (reference sequence). V lost 6 bases and J lost 3, with 8 bases in between. CDR3 protein: CACRGDTEAFF. CDR3 DNA: TGTGCCTGCAGGGGTGACACTGAAGCTTTCTTT. The full variable domain, in which reference TRBV30 and TRBJ1-1 provide the parts outside the CDR3, is SQTIHQWPATLVQPVGSPLSLECTVEGTSNPNLYWYRQAAGRGLQLLFYSVGIGQISSEVPQNLSASRPQDRQFILSSKKLLLSDSGFYLCACRGDTEAFFGQGTRLTVV.

V gene TRBV3-1 combines with J gene TRBJ1-3; D is undetermined. CDR3 length: 14 amino acids. Germline CDR1 and CDR2: LGHDT and YNNKEL (reference sequence). Trimming removed 1 base from V and 0 bases from J, with 4 bases in between. The CDR3 coding sequence is TGTGCCAGCAGCCAAGCTAGCTCTGGAAACACCATATATTTT. This sequence encodes CASSQASSGNTIYF.

The rearrangement links TRBV4-1 to TRBJ2-7; 15 nucleotides match TRBD2. CDR3 length: 19 residues. Germline loops: CDR1 MGHRA, CDR2 YSYEKL. V trimming: 5 bases; J trimming: 3 bases; junction bases outside the gene matches: 14. The CDR3 DNA reads TGCGCCAGCAGCTTCCAAGCCGGGACTAGCGGGGGGCCTCGCTACGAGCAGTACTTC. Translating it yields CASSFQAGTSGGPRYEQYF.

The chain has TRBV3-1 and TRBJ1-2; a possible D gene is TRBD1 (5 bases). Germline CDR1 LGHDT, CDR2 YNNKEL (reference sequence). The CDR3 runs 13 residues. V lost 3 bases and J lost 3, with 8 bases in between. The CDR3 sequence is CASSHGDHYGYTF. The DNA of the CDR3 is TGTGCCAGCAGCCACGGGGACCACTATGGCTACACCTTC.

This chain links TRBV2 with TRBJ1-2; D gene uncertain. Germline CDR1 is SNHLY and CDR2 is FYNNEI. V was trimmed by 6 bases and J by 3 bases, leaving 14 bases between them. This CDR3 region has 14 residues. The CDR3 sequence: CASSIRTEDYGYTF. The DNA for the CDR3 is TGTGCCAGCAGCATCCGGACGGAAGACTATGGCTACACCTTC.

The chain has TRBV5-1 and TRBJ1-1, with D tentatively TRBD1 (6 bases). The ends were cut back, 0 bases at V and 5 bases at J, with 14 bases in the middle. The germline V gene has CDR1 SGHRS and CDR2 YFSETQ. There are 15 residues in the CDR3. The CDR3: CASSLDIGGETEAFF. As DNA, the CDR3 is TGCGCCAGCAGCTTGGATATTGGGGGCGAGACTGAAGCTTTCTTT.

This chain links TRBV28 with TRBJ1-2, with D possibly matching TRBD1 (6 bases). Germline loops: CDR1 MDHEN, CDR2 SYDVKM. The length of the CDR3 is 15 residues. V dropped 1 base and J dropped 4 bases, with 13 bases sitting between them. The CDR3 DNA reads TGTGCCAGCAGTTTATCTGGGGGGCGCGTCTATGGCTACACCTTC. Translated: CASSLSGGRVYGYTF.

The chain links TRBV12-3 or TRBV12-4 to TRBJ2-5; tentative D call: TRBD1 (6 bases). CDR3 length: 13 residues. V lost 2 bases to trimming and J lost 7 bases, with 11 bases between them. CDR3 nucleotide sequence: TGTGCCAGCAGTTTAAGGCAGGGGTTGACCCAGTACTTC. This translates into CASSLRQGLTQYF.

V usage is TRBV29-1 and J usage is TRBJ2-7; 12 positions match TRBD1. The V gene end was trimmed by 6 bases and the J gene end by 5 bases; junction bases not matched to a gene: 8. The CDR3 sequence is 14 residues long. Germline V gene data show CDR1 as SQVTM and CDR2 as ANQGSEA. The CDR3 sequence is CSVGVGQGANEQYF. As DNA, the CDR3 is TGCAGCGTCGGGGTGGGACAGGGGGCAAACGAGCAGTACTTC.